This T cell receptor (beta chain) appears in the sequencing data of a study of patients and donors after allogeneic stem cell transplantation. MiXCR, run by TCRdb on the RT-PCR reads, gives a single entry per CDR3 protein. The sample has about 110,000 distinct CDR3 sequences, about a third seen once. The germline CDR1 and CDR2 sequences are DFQATT and SNEGSKA (reference sequence). The V gene lost 4 bases and the J gene lost 5 bases, with 11 bases spanning the gap. The length of the CDR3 is 13 residues. This clonotype appeared a few times. This sequence was found in a human donor who was either an allogeneic HSCT recipient or a stem cell or donor lymphocyte infusion donor (not recorded which). It is not recorded whose cells these are; they may come from a transplant donor. J is TRBJ1-4 and V is TRBV20-1, with unresolved D. The sequenced sample consisted of blood, either unsorted or a sorted T cell fraction (not recorded which). The CDR3 region is CSATPPDNEKLFF. The CDR3 bases are TGCAGTGCTACCCCGCCAGACAATGAAAAACTGTTTTTT.